This T cell receptor beta chain is from a study of response to subunit inactivated influenza vaccine. Study findings and constraints: The study's authors posited that every seasonal influenza vaccination enlists few new T cells.

TCRdb reprocessed the RT-PCR reads with MiXCR, giving one entry per CDR3 protein. The sample includes roughly 150,000 distinct CDR3 sequences, roughly a tenth seen only once; the top ten take around 12%. Comments on this clonotype: What it binds is unknown.

The CDR3 spans 15 residues. The ends were cut back, 1 base at V and 8 bases at J, with 16 bases in the middle. The germline V gene has CDR1 SGHRS and CDR2 YFSETQ. The TCR comes from a man in his forties or fifties who received an inactivated influenza vaccine. This chain links TRBV5-1 with TRBJ2-1, with D possibly TRBD1 on 5 matching bases. The sample here was non-naive T cells sorted from PBMCs, taken roughly 45 days after vaccination. CDR3 residues: CASSLQGSPPHEQFF. The CDR3 region has the DNA TGCGCCAGCAGCTTGCAGGGTTCTCCCCCCCATGAGCAGTTCTTC.